These 29 T cell receptor beta chains were sequenced from one sample in a study of neurological immune-mediated disorders. Time point indicated: technical triplicate 2. TCRdb re-called the 5' RACE reads with MiXCR, one entry per CDR3 protein. The top ten hold roughly 5.2% of the sample, which has 30,000 or so distinct CDR3 sequences, roughly 13% seen once. The specimen sequenced was CD4+ T cells from blood. Every receptor here comes from a female donor with HTLV-1-associated myelopathy (HAM/TSP).

This clonotype was recorded many times. The rearrangement links TRBV5-4 to TRBJ1-4, with D possibly being TRBD1 (6 bases). Germline-derived CDR1 and CDR2 are SGHNT and YYREEE (reference sequence). This CDR3 is 14 amino acids long. Trimming left V 3 bases short and J 4 bases short, with 10 bases between. CDR3 nucleotide sequence: TGTGCCAGCAGCTGGGGGGGCGGTAATGAAAAACTGTTTTTT. This codes for CASSWGGGNEKLFF.

This clonotype has at least ten counts. The V call is TRBV7-9, the J call TRBJ2-3, with 15 positions matching TRBD2. This CDR3 contains 19 residues. Germline trimming cut 5 bases from V and 5 bases from J; bases unmatched to any gene: 14. Germline assignment: CDR1 SEHNR and CDR2 FQNEAQ (reference sequence). CDR3 nucleotides: TGTGCCAGCAGCCCAGGACTAGCGGGGGGGCCGCGATTGTTAGATACGCAGTATTTT. It yields the protein CASSPGLAGGPRLLDTQYF.

This clonotype was observed many times. V and J are TRBV7-8 and TRBJ2-7; possible D gene TRBD1, 6 bases. V was trimmed by 5 bases and J by 0 bases, leaving 14 bases between them. CDR3 length: 15 residues. Germline V gene sequence: CDR1 SGHVS, CDR2 FQNEAQ. The CDR3, as DNA: TGTGCCAGCAGCGAAGACCGGGACAACTCCTACGAGCAGTACTTC. It is translated as CASSEDRDNSYEQYF.

Many counts were recorded for this clonotype. This chain links TRBV18 with TRBJ2-1; D may be TRBD2 (5 bases). The CDR3 spans 12 residues. Germline V gene sequence: CDR1 KGHSH, CDR2 LQKENI. Trimming removed 3 bases from V and 6 bases from J, with 6 bases in between. CDR3 in amino acids: CASSPEGNEQFF. The CDR3 DNA reads as TGTGCCAGCTCACCTGAGGGCAATGAGCAGTTCTTC.

There are many counts of this clonotype. This chain connects TRBV20-1 to TRBJ2-7; D is uncertain. Trimming stripped 1 base from V and 3 bases from J, with 16 bases between. This CDR3 region has 15 residues. From germline, CDR1 is DFQATT and CDR2 SNEGSKA (reference sequence). CDR3 residues: CSARASSTQSYEQYF. For the CDR3, the DNA is TGCAGTGCTAGAGCCTCGAGCACCCAGAGCTACGAGCAGTACTTC.

Many counts were recorded for this clonotype. The V call is TRBV7-3, the J call TRBJ1-1; no clear D gene. Trimming took off 5 bases at V and 3 bases at J, with 10 bases between the two ends. The germline V gene encodes CDR1 SGHTA and CDR2 FQGTGA. This CDR3 is 13 amino acids long. CDR3 region: CASSPSLYTEAFF. In DNA form, the CDR3 reads TGTGCCAGCAGCCCGTCCCTTTACACTGAAGCTTTCTTT.

This clonotype was recorded at least ten times. The chain is built from TRBV6-6 and TRBJ1-2; D might be TRBD1 (5 bases). The V and J ends lost 2 bases and 7 bases respectively, with 14 bases between them. The CDR3 loop spans 14 amino acids. The germline V gene encodes CDR1 MNHNY and CDR2 SVGAGI (reference sequence). The CDR3 nucleotides are TGTGCCAGCAGTTACGGGGGGTCTAAGGGTGGCTACACCTTC. Its protein product is CASSYGGSKGGYTF.

Many counts were recorded for this clonotype. This chain joins TRBV20-1 and TRBJ2-1; unclear D gene. The CDR3 spans 14 residues. Germline values: CDR1 DFQATT, CDR2 SNEGSKA (reference sequence). Trimming shortened V by 3 bases and J by 0 bases, and 9 bases separated the two germline ends. The CDR3 spells CSARLSYSYNEQFF. For the CDR3, the DNA is TGCAGTGCTAGGCTATCATACTCCTACAATGAGCAGTTCTTC.

Ten or more counts support this clonotype. CDR3 protein: CSVNRDSMRGEQYF. Here the CDR3 DNA reads TGCAGTGTTAACCGGGATTCGATGAGGGGAGAGCAGTACTTC. The rearrangement uses TRBV20-1 and TRBJ2-7, with D perhaps matching TRBD1 or TRBD2 (5 bases each). The V gene's germline CDR1 is DFQATT and CDR2 SNEGSKA (reference sequence). The CDR3 totals 14 residues. V lost 7 bases and J 7 bases, leaving 23 bases between the germline ends.

This clonotype has ten or more counts. The V gene is TRBV29-1, the J gene TRBJ2-2, with D perhaps TRBD1 or TRBD2 (6 bases each). V was pared by 0 bases and J by 7 bases, with 15 bases between. This CDR3 contains 15 residues. The V gene's germline CDR1 is SQVTM and CDR2 ANQGSEA. The CDR3 loop is CSVEDHGGAGGELFF. The CDR3 nucleotides are TGCAGCGTTGAAGATCACGGGGGCGCGGGCGGGGAGCTGTTTTTT.

This clonotype was seen repeatedly, ten times or more. V gene TRBV5-1 combines with J gene TRBJ1-1; TRBD1 matches at 11 bases. This CDR3 is 15 amino acids long. CDR1 SGHRS and CDR2 YFSETQ come from the germline V gene. Losses at the gene ends were 0 bases for V and 4 bases for J; bases not matched to a gene: 2. The DNA for the CDR3 is TGCGCCAGCAGCTTGGGCGGGACAGGGGGCACTGAAGCTTTCTTT. It codes for CASSLGGTGGTEAFF.

This clonotype was seen many times. The chain uses TRBV29-1 and TRBJ2-7; 8 positions match TRBD1. The V segment lost 7 bases and the J segment 3 bases; nucleotides outside the gene matches: 8. CDR3 length equals 13 residues. CDR1 is SQVTM and CDR2 is ANQGSEA in the germline V gene. The CDR3 protein is CSAGDTGGYEQYF. CDR3 DNA sequence: TGCAGCGCCGGAGATACAGGGGGCTACGAGCAGTACTTC.

This clonotype was observed many times. The CDR3 nucleotides are TGTGCCACTCAAAAGGGGGCCTACACTGAAGCTTTCTTT. Its protein is CATQKGAYTEAFF. The J gene is TRBJ1-1, the V gene TRBV10-3; TRBD1 agrees at 7 bases. V dropped 10 bases and J dropped 3; count of bases not matched to a gene: 8. The germline CDR1 and CDR2 sequences are ENHRY and SYGVKD. The CDR3 length is 13 residues.

This clonotype showed up many times. The genes are TRBV5-6 and TRBJ2-2, with TRBD2 as a possible D gene (6 bases). This CDR3 is 15 amino acids long. V was trimmed by 2 bases and J by 3 bases, leaving 11 bases between them. Germline assignment: CDR1 SGHDT and CDR2 YYEEEE. CDR3 coding DNA: TGTGCCAGCAGCTTCGGGGGAATCTACACCGGGGAGCTGTTTTTT. Its translation is CASSFGGIYTGELFF. The full variable domain, rest sourced from reference TRBV5-6 and TRBJ2-2, is DAGVTQSPTHLIKTRGQQVTLRCSPKSGHDTVSWYQQALGQGPQFIFQYYEEEERQRGNFPDRFSGHQFPNYSSELNVNALLLGDSALYLCASSFGGIYTGELFFGEGSRLTVL.

The table lists this clonotype with many counts. V gene TRBV5-1 combines with J gene TRBJ2-1; 9 bases are shared with TRBD1. The CDR3 extends over 15 amino acids. After removal of 7 bases from V and 2 bases from J, the junction contained 7 bases not matched to a gene. The germline CDR1 and CDR2 sequences are SGHRS and YFSETQ. CDR3 protein: CASRTQGATYNEQFF. CDR3 nucleotides: TGCGCCAGCCGTACACAGGGGGCGACCTACAATGAGCAGTTCTTC.

This clonotype appeared many times. CDR3 residues: CASSRPGGPGETQYF. Written as DNA, the CDR3 is TGTGCCAGCAGTCGACCGGGGGGGCCGGGGGAGACCCAGTACTTC. The chain links TRBV28 to TRBJ2-5, with 8 bases matching TRBD2. CDR1 is MDHEN, CDR2 SYDVKM, per germline. This CDR3 has 15 amino acids. V dropped 5 bases and J dropped 5; count of bases not matched to a gene: 10. Complete variable domain (other parts from reference TRBV28 and TRBJ2-5): DVKVTQSSRYLVKRTGEKVFLECVQDMDHENMFWYRQDPGLGLRLIYFSYDVKMKEKGDIPEGYSVSREKKERFSLILESASTNQTSMYLCASSRPGGPGETQYFGPGTRLLVL.

The table lists this clonotype with many counts. The J gene is TRBJ2-5, the V gene TRBV7-2; no clear D. Trimming shortened V by 5 bases and J by 5 bases, and 12 bases separated the two germline ends. The length of the CDR3 is 13 residues. Germline values: CDR1 SGHTA, CDR2 FQGNSA. CDR3 residues: CASSVGLGETQYF. Here the CDR3 DNA reads TGTGCCAGCAGCGTCGGGCTCGGTGAGACCCAGTACTTC. Variable domain in full (rest from reference TRBV7-2 and TRBJ2-5): GAGVSQSPSNKVTEKGKDVELRCDPISGHTALYWYRQSLGQGLEFLIYFQGNSAPDKSGLPSDRFSAERTGGSVSTLTIQRTQQEDSAVYLCASSVGLGETQYFGPGTRLLVL.

This clonotype was seen at least ten times. The chain is built from TRBV20-1 and TRBJ1-6, with 7 bases aligning to TRBD1. The V gene end was trimmed by 5 bases and the J gene end by 4 bases; junction bases not matched to a gene: 8. The CDR3 consists of 15 residues. Germline V gene data show CDR1 as DFQATT and CDR2 as SNEGSKA (reference sequence). The CDR3 DNA sequence: TGCAGTGCTGGTCCCCTACAGGGGTATAATTCACCCCTCCACTTT. It codes for CSAGPLQGYNSPLHF.

In this sample, this clonotype turned up many times. This chain joins TRBV7-2 and TRBJ2-7; D is undetermined. This CDR3 is 15 amino acids long. V was clipped by 4 bases and J by 3 bases, with 16 bases between them. Per the germline V gene, CDR1 is SGHTA and CDR2 is FQGNSA. The CDR3 region has the DNA TGTGCCAGCAGCTCAGTTTCGGACCCCTTCTACGAGCAGTACTTC. This translates into CASSSVSDPFYEQYF.

Ten or more counts support this clonotype. The chain carries TRBV7-9 and TRBJ2-5; D is unclear. The CDR3 is 13 residues long. Between the trimmed V and J ends, which lost 5 bases and 1 base, there was a span of 8 bases. CDR1 SEHNR and CDR2 FQNEAQ come from the germline V gene (reference sequence). The CDR3 sequence: CASSRLVQETQYF. CDR3 coding DNA: TGTGCCAGCAGCCGTTTGGTCCAAGAGACCCAGTACTTC.

Ten or more counts support this clonotype. V usage is TRBV14 and J usage is TRBJ2-7; D call uncertain. The CDR3 is made up of 13 amino acids. V lost 4 bases to trimming and J lost 2 bases, with 9 bases between them. The germline V gene has CDR1 SGHDN and CDR2 FVKESK. The DNA for the CDR3 is TGTGCCAGCAGCCCCCACCGACCCTACGAGCAGTACTTC. It codes for CASSPHRPYEQYF.

This clonotype was counted ten times or more. The gene calls are TRBV5-1 and TRBJ1-2; D call uncertain. The CDR3 runs to 15 residues. V lost 3 bases and J 3 bases, leaving 15 bases between the germline ends. The germline V gene has CDR1 SGHRS and CDR2 YFSETQ. CDR3 DNA sequence: TGCGCCAGCAGCTCGGGAGGCTCCGGGGACTATGGCTACACCTTC. Its protein product is CASSSGGSGDYGYTF.

This clonotype appeared once. One end of the junction does not line up with germline, which may come from a read error. The chain links TRBV12-3 or TRBV12-4 to TRBJ1-1; TRBD1 is a possible D gene (6 bases). The length of the CDR3 is 13 residues. As DNA, the CDR3 is TGTGCCAGCAGTTGGACAGTGGACACTGAATCTTTCTTT. Protein product: CASSWTVDTESFF.

This clonotype was seen many times. The chain recombines TRBV7-3 with TRBJ1-2; 8 bases are shared with TRBD1. Trimming at V came to 5 bases and at J to 8 bases, leaving 13 bases not matched to a gene. There are 15 residues in the CDR3. Germline lookup yields CDR1 SGHTA and CDR2 FQGTGA. The CDR3 sequence is CASSPGTGLAGGYTF. The CDR3 DNA sequence: TGTGCCAGCAGCCCCGGGACAGGCCTGGCAGGGGGCTACACCTTC. Complete variable domain (other parts from reference TRBV7-3 and TRBJ1-2): GAGVSQTPSNKVTEKGKYVELRCDPISGHTALYWYRQSLGQGPEFLIYFQGTGAADDSGLPNDRFFAVRPEGSVSTLKIQRTERGDSAVYLCASSPGTGLAGGYTFGSGTRLTVV.

This clonotype was found many times. This chain uses TRBV6-6 with TRBJ1-1; TRBD1 might be the D (5 bases). This CDR3 comprises 12 residues. Germline lookup yields CDR1 MNHNY and CDR2 SVGAGI (reference sequence). V dropped 6 bases and J dropped 4 bases, with 9 bases sitting between them. The CDR3 bases are TGTGCCAGCAGCGCAGGGTTCACTGAAGCTTTCTTT. Translating gives CASSAGFTEAFF.

This clonotype was seen repeatedly, ten times or more. The J gene is TRBJ2-5, the V gene TRBV5-4; the match to TRBD2 covers 13 bases. J gave up 5 bases and V 5 bases, and 6 bases lay outside the gene matches. Per the germline V gene, CDR1 is SGHNT and CDR2 is YYREEE (reference sequence). The CDR3 length is 15 residues. The CDR3 region has the DNA TGTGCCAGCAGGGCCGGGACTAGCGGGGTGGAGACCCAGTACTTC. Residues: CASRAGTSGVETQYF.

This clonotype appeared many times. The V call is TRBV20-1, the J call TRBJ1-6; TRBD1 is a possible D gene (5 bases). The CDR3 covers 11 residues. Between the trimmed V and J ends, which lost 2 bases and 9 bases, there was a span of 5 bases. From germline, CDR1 is DFQATT and CDR2 SNEGSKA (reference sequence). CDR3 DNA sequence: TGCAGTGCTAGAAGGGGTTCACCCCTCCACTTT. Protein product: CSARRGSPLHF.

This clonotype was observed many times. The chain joins TRBV20-1 to TRBJ2-3; 13 positions match TRBD2. Trimming removed 6 bases from V and 1 base from J; junction bases left unmatched: 7. The CDR3 is made up of 16 amino acids. CDR1 is DFQATT and CDR2 is SNEGSKA in the germline V gene (reference sequence). Here the CDR3 reads CSAGGTSGIRTDTQYF. The CDR3 nucleotides are TGCAGTGCGGGAGGGACTAGCGGGATTCGCACAGATACGCAGTATTTT.

This clonotype was found many times. This rearrangement joins TRBV5-1 to TRBJ2-1, with D possibly being TRBD2 (6 bases). Germline CDR1 is SGHRS and CDR2 is YFSETQ. CDR3 length equals 13 residues. V shed 0 bases and J shed 10 bases, with 11 bases lying between them. The CDR3 region is CASSLVVGGEQFF. In DNA form, the CDR3 reads TGCGCCAGCAGCTTGGTAGTTGGAGGGGAGCAGTTCTTC.